What follows is one T cell receptor beta chain and its context. In germline, CDR1 is MNHEY, CDR2 SMNVEV (reference sequence). The length of the CDR3 is 13 residues. The V end lost 4 bases, the J end lost 2 bases, and 8 bases lay between the germline ends. This entry is derived from a study of blood T cell repertoires in COVID-19. Study in general: Nucleic acid was either cDNA or gDNA, and it came from T cells, B-cell-depleted T cells, or PBMCs.

In the study's own analysis: The authors estimated nucleated cell counts from reference gene primer amplification. Sequenced by immunoSEQ multiplex PCR; TCRdb stores in-frame clones only, minus some. That table gives V, J and clone size, and the DNA gave D and trimming. The sample has some 320,000 clones, almost 85% seen once. The specimen was peripheral blood. The chain has TRBV27 and TRBJ1-2; no reliable D call. The sequence was obtained from a human donor in a cohort sampled during active COVID-19. As DNA, the CDR3 is TGTGCCAGCAGTTCCACTATCAACTATGGCTACACCTTC. It codes for CASSSTINYGYTF.